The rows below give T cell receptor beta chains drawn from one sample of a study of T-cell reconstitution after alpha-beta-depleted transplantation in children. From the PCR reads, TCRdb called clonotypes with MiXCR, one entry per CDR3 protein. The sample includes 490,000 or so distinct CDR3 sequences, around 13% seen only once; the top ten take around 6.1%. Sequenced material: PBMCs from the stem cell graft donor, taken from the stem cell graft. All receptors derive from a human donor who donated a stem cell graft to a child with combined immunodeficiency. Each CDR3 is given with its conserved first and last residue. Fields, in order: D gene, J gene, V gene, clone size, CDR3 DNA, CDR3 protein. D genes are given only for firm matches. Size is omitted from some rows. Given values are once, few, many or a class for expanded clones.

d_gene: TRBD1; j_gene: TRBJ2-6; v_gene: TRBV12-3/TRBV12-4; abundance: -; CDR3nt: TGTGCCAGCAGTCCCCAAACGACAGGGGGAGGCTGTACTGGGGCCAACGTCCTGACTTTC; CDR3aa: CASSPQTTGGGCTGANVLTF
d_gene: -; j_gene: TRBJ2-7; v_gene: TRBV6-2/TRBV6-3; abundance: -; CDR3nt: TGTGCCAGCAAAGGACGGAAGAGCTCCTACGAGCAGTACTTC; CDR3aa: CASKGRKSSYEQYF
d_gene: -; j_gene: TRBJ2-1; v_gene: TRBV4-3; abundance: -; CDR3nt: TGCGCCAGCAGCCAAGATAGCGCTGTGCTGTACAATGAGCAGTTCTTC; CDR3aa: CASSQDSAVLYNEQFF
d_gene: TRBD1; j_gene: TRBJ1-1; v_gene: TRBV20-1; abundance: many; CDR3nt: TGCAGTGCTAGCCAGGGGGACACTGAAGCTTTCTTT; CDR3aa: CSASQGDTEAFF
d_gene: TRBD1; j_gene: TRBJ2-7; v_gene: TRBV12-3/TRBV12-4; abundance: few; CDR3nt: TGTGCCAGCAGTTCACACTATCCAGGGGGCCAGAGCTCCTACGAGCAGTACTTC; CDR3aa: CASSSHYPGGQSSYEQYF
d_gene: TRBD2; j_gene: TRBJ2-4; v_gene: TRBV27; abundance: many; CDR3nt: TGTGCCAGCAGTTTGTTTCCTAGCGGAGCCAAAAACATTCAGTACTTC; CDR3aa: CASSLFPSGAKNIQYF
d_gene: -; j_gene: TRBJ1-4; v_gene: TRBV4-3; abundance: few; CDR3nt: TGCGCCAGCAGCCAAGTGGGCACAGGGAAAAATGAAAAACTGTTTTTT; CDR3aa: CASSQVGTGKNEKLFF
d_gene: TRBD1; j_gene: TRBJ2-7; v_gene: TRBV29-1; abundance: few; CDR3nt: TGCAGCGTTGGAATTTCTACAGGGGACCCCTACGAGCAGTACTTC; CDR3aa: CSVGISTGDPYEQYF
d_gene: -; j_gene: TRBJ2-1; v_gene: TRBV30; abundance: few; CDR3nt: TGTGCCTGGAGTCCCAGCAATGAGCAGTTCTTC; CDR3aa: CAWSPSNEQFF
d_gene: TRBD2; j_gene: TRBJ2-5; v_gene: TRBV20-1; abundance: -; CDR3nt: TGCAGTGCTAGCTTAGCGGGAGGGCCGGGGGGAGAAGAGACCCAGTACTTC; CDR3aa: CSASLAGGPGGEETQYF
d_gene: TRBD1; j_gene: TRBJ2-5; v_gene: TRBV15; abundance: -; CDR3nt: TGTGCCACCAGCAGAGATGAGACAGGGTGGATGGAGACCCAGTACTTC; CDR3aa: CATSRDETGWMETQYF
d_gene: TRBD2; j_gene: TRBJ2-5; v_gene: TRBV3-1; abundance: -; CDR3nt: TGTGCCAGCAGCCAAGTGCTAGCGGGGGGGCCCTCGGAAGAGACCCAGTACTTC; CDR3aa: CASSQVLAGGPSEETQYF
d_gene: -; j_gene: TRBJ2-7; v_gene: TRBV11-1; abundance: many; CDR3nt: TGTGCCAGCAGCCGGGGGCGCGTTTCCTACGAGCAGTACTTC; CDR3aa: CASSRGRVSYEQYF
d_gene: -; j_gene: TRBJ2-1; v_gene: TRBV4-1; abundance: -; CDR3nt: TGCGCCAGCAGCCAATTCCAGGCTAGCAACAATGAGCAGTTCTTC; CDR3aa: CASSQFQASNNEQFF
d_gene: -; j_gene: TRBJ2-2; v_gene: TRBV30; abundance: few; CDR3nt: TGTGCCTGGAGCGTAACAAGGAACACCGGGGAGCTGTTTTTT; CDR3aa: CAWSVTRNTGELFF
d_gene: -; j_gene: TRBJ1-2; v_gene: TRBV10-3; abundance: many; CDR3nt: TGTGCCATCAGTGACAGGGAGTCTAACTATGGCTACACCTTC; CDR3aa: CAISDRESNYGYTF
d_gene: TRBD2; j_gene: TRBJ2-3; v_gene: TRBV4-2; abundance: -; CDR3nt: TGTGCCAGCAGCCCGCTGACTAGCGGGGGGGCCGATACGCAGTATTTT; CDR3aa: CASSPLTSGGADTQYF